Sequencing of this TCR beta chain was carried out in a study of Ad26.COV2.S vaccination and SARS-CoV-2 variants. Specified treatment: about 20 received Ad26.COV2.S at low or high dose, single or two shots; several received placebo; per-sample allocation not given. Specimens were obtained on day 63 following the first vaccine or placebo injection. The protocol was immunoSEQ multiplex PCR, while the TCRdb copy is restricted to in-frame clones and leaves out a portion. The sample lists about 320,000 clones; 75% to 90% were seen once. The CDR3 contains 13 residues. The V and J ends lost 4 bases and 3 bases, in that order; junction bases with no gene match: 1. In germline, CDR1 is SNHLY, CDR2 FYNNEI.

The gene calls are TRBV2 and TRBJ1-1; 8 bases agree with TRBD1. Here the sequenced sample was peripheral blood, taken in a trial of Ad26.COV2.S vaccine versus placebo. This receptor was identified in a person between 18 and 59 years old who received the Ad26.COV2.S COVID-19 vaccine or a placebo. The chain's CDR3 is CASSGDRYTEAFF. CDR3 sequence (DNA): TGTGCCAGCAGTGGGGACAGGTACACTGAAGCTTTCTTT.